This T cell receptor (beta chain) was sequenced for a study of T cell repertoires in cytomegalovirus infection. TCRdb re-called the reads through MiXCR, storing one row per CDR3 protein. The sample has roughly 120,000 distinct CDR3 sequences; less than 30% are singletons. V lost 3 bases to trimming and J lost 2 bases, with 14 bases between them. Looked up from germline, CDR1 is KGHSH and CDR2 is LQKENI. CDR3 length: 15 residues. Comments on this clonotype: Its antigen is unknown.

The V call is TRBV18, the J call TRBJ2-7; D is perhaps TRBD1 (6 bases). The specimen was CD8+ T cells from cultured PBMCs, collected from culture after CMV antigen stimulation. The sequence derives from a human donor in good health (CMV status not recorded). Some clones in this sample may be carry-over from other donors' samples. CDR3 region: CASSPRTEKAYEQYF. The CDR3 coding sequence is TGTGCCAGCTCACCGAGGACAGAAAAAGCCTACGAGCAGTACTTC.